This note documents a single T cell receptor beta chain sequence. These data come from a study of blood T cell repertoires in COVID-19. Study as a whole: Samples taken during acute and convalescent COVID-19 were collected in the United States, Italy and Spain. From T cells, B-cell-depleted T cells, or PBMCs came the material, which was cDNA or gDNA.

This CDR3 comprises 15 residues. The V end was cut by 5 bases, the J end by 0 bases, with 10 bases between. CDR1 is LGHNA, CDR2 YSLEER, per germline. Assay: immunoSEQ multiplex PCR; the TCRdb copy retains only in-frame clones and omits some. The table shows about 320,000 clones, with about 88% occurring only once. Donors in Cohort 3 who had recovered were those with two negative PCRs, healthcare professional clearance, or resolution of their symptoms. The TCR was taken from a man aged 60 to 75 who had recovered from COVID-19. This rearrangement joins TRBV4-3 to TRBJ1-4; TRBD1 is a possible D gene (6 bases). The sample consisted of PBMCs or T cells enriched from blood (not recorded which). The CDR3 nucleotides read TGCGCCAGCAGCGGGGGGGCCACAACTAATGAAAAACTGTTTTTT. It codes for CASSGGATTNEKLFF.